A selection of T cell receptor beta chains follows, all from one sample in a study of T cell responses to AZD1222 COVID-19 vaccine. TCRdb's table, derived via immunoSEQ multiplex PCR, lists solely in-frame clones and lacks some. The sample has fewer than 200,000 clones, around 89% seen once. Material: peripheral blood, obtained on day 0 of AZD1222 vaccination. The receptors come from an adult in good health. The CDR3 runs from the conserved cysteine through the conserved F or W. Each record gives: CDR3 protein, CDR3 DNA, J gene, CDR3 length, clone size, V gene, D gene. The D gene is left open where the match is weak. Some rows have no size entry. The others give once, few or many, or a class for an expanded clone.

cdr3_aa: CASSFRASVGNQPQHF
cdr3_nt: TGTGCCAGCAGCTTTAGGGCATCGGTCGGCAATCAGCCCCAGCATTTT
j_call: TRBJ1-5
cdr3_length: 16
clone_size: .
v_call: TRBV5-6
d_call: .

cdr3_aa: CASRRDITDTQYF
cdr3_nt: TGTGCCAGCAGGCGGGACATAACAGATACGCAGTATTTT
j_call: TRBJ2-3
cdr3_length: 13
clone_size: .
v_call: TRBV6-5
d_call: .

cdr3_aa: CASRRQGDVGYTF
cdr3_nt: TGTGCCAGTCGAAGACAGGGCGATGTTGGCTACACCTTC
j_call: TRBJ1-2
cdr3_length: 13
clone_size: .
v_call: TRBV11-2
d_call: TRBD1

cdr3_aa: CASSGAGGNTGELFF
cdr3_nt: TGTGCCAGCAGTGGCGCAGGGGGGAACACCGGGGAGCTGTTTTTT
j_call: TRBJ2-2
cdr3_length: 15
clone_size: .
v_call: TRBV2
d_call: TRBD1

cdr3_aa: CASSPQDREGYGYTF
cdr3_nt: TGTGCCAGCAGTCCCCAGGACAGGGAAGGTTATGGCTACACCTTC
j_call: TRBJ1-2
cdr3_length: 15
clone_size: .
v_call: TRBV27
d_call: TRBD1

cdr3_aa: CASSLLDRSSGNTIYF
cdr3_nt: TGTGCCAGCAGTCTACTCGACAGAAGCTCTGGAAACACCATATATTTT
j_call: TRBJ1-3
cdr3_length: 16
clone_size: .
v_call: TRBV28
d_call: .

cdr3_aa: CASSLEFLTGQGTDTQYF
cdr3_nt: TGTGCCAGCAGCTTAGAGTTTTTAACGGGCCAAGGTACAGATACGCAGTATTTT
j_call: TRBJ2-3
cdr3_length: 18
clone_size: .
v_call: TRBV7-2
d_call: .

cdr3_aa: CATRVTGELFF
cdr3_nt: TGTGCCACCAGGGTCACCGGGGAGCTGTTTTTT
j_call: TRBJ2-2
cdr3_length: 11
clone_size: .
v_call: TRBV12-3/TRBV12-4
d_call: .

cdr3_aa: CASSSGGQGYGYTF
cdr3_nt: TGTGCCAGCAGTTCGGGGGGACAGGGGTATGGCTACACCTTC
j_call: TRBJ1-2
cdr3_length: 14
clone_size: .
v_call: TRBV28
d_call: TRBD1

cdr3_aa: CASSLVNGPNTGELFF
cdr3_nt: TGTGCCAGCAGCTTAGTTAACGGACCGAACACCGGGGAGCTGTTTTTT
j_call: TRBJ2-2
cdr3_length: 16
clone_size: .
v_call: TRBV11-2
d_call: .

cdr3_aa: CASSPTGVPTGELFF
cdr3_nt: TGTGCCAGCAGTCCGACAGGGGTTCCCACCGGGGAGCTGTTTTTT
j_call: TRBJ2-2
cdr3_length: 15
clone_size: .
v_call: TRBV6-5
d_call: TRBD1

cdr3_aa: CASSQGKGQGANEKLFF
cdr3_nt: TGTGCCAGCAGCCAAGGGAAAGGACAGGGAGCTAATGAAAAACTGTTTTTT
j_call: TRBJ1-4
cdr3_length: 17
clone_size: .
v_call: TRBV4-2
d_call: TRBD1

cdr3_aa: CASSARRQIGNTIYF
cdr3_nt: TGTGCCAGCAGCGCTCGACGGCAGATCGGAAACACCATATATTTT
j_call: TRBJ1-3
cdr3_length: 15
clone_size: .
v_call: TRBV7-9
d_call: .

cdr3_aa: CAISATIGYEQYF
cdr3_nt: TGTGCCATCAGTGCAACAATTGGGTACGAGCAGTACTTC
j_call: TRBJ2-7
cdr3_length: 13
clone_size: few
v_call: TRBV10-3
d_call: .

cdr3_aa: CASSDLARGLEQYF
cdr3_nt: TGTGCCAGCAGTGATTTGGCCAGGGGGCTCGAGCAGTACTTC
j_call: TRBJ2-7
cdr3_length: 14
clone_size: .
v_call: TRBV2
d_call: TRBD1

cdr3_aa: CAWSVGSFNQPQHF
cdr3_nt: TGTGCCTGGAGTGTGGGCAGCTTTAATCAGCCCCAGCATTTT
j_call: TRBJ1-5
cdr3_length: 14
clone_size: .
v_call: TRBV30
d_call: .

cdr3_aa: CASSWGGTGNYEQYF
cdr3_nt: TGTGCCAGCAGCTGGGGGGGGACAGGGAACTACGAGCAGTACTTC
j_call: TRBJ2-7
cdr3_length: 15
clone_size: .
v_call: TRBV5-4
d_call: TRBD1

cdr3_aa: CASSSSLRTAFANTGELFF
cdr3_nt: TGTGCCAGCAGCTCTTCGCTACGGACAGCCTTCGCGAACACCGGGGAGCTGTTTTTT
j_call: TRBJ2-2
cdr3_length: 19
clone_size: .
v_call: TRBV14
d_call: .

cdr3_aa: CASSSGLSNQPQHF
cdr3_nt: TGTGCCAGCTCATCGGGGTTAAGCAATCAGCCCCAGCATTTT
j_call: TRBJ1-5
cdr3_length: 14
clone_size: .
v_call: TRBV18
d_call: .

cdr3_aa: CSVEGRDWRGYTF
cdr3_nt: TGCAGCGTTGAAGGCAGGGATTGGAGAGGCTACACCTTC
j_call: TRBJ1-2
cdr3_length: 13
clone_size: .
v_call: TRBV29-1
d_call: .

cdr3_aa: CASSQANQPQHF
cdr3_nt: TGTGCCAGCAGCCAAGCGAATCAGCCCCAGCATTTT
j_call: TRBJ1-5
cdr3_length: 12
clone_size: .
v_call: TRBV3-1/TRBV3-2
d_call: .

cdr3_aa: CASSLGTGRGEGYTF
cdr3_nt: TGCGCCAGCAGCTTAGGGACAGGGAGAGGGGAAGGCTACACCTTC
j_call: TRBJ1-2
cdr3_length: 15
clone_size: .
v_call: TRBV5-1
d_call: TRBD1

cdr3_aa: CASSGGQGRRSGANVLTF
cdr3_nt: TGTGCCAGCAGCGGCGGACAGGGGAGGCGCTCTGGGGCCAACGTCCTGACTTTC
j_call: TRBJ2-6
cdr3_length: 18
clone_size: .
v_call: TRBV11-3
d_call: TRBD1

cdr3_aa: CSASSDRENGNTIYF
cdr3_nt: TGCAGTGCTAGTAGTGACAGGGAGAATGGAAACACCATATATTTT
j_call: TRBJ1-3
cdr3_length: 15
clone_size: few
v_call: TRBV20-1
d_call: TRBD1

cdr3_aa: CASAREAGGAYGYTF
cdr3_nt: TGTGCTAGTGCCAGGGAAGCTGGGGGAGCCTATGGCTACACCTTC
j_call: TRBJ1-2
cdr3_length: 15
clone_size: .
v_call: TRBV12-5
d_call: .

cdr3_aa: CASLDRFSGNTIYF
cdr3_nt: TGTGCCAGCCTGGACAGATTCTCTGGAAACACCATATATTTT
j_call: TRBJ1-3
cdr3_length: 14
clone_size: .
v_call: TRBV19
d_call: .

cdr3_aa: CATSDGGQKQFF
cdr3_nt: TGTGCCACCAGTGACGGGGGACAGAAACAGTTCTTC
j_call: TRBJ2-1
cdr3_length: 12
clone_size: once
v_call: TRBV24-1
d_call: .

cdr3_aa: CASSYGDRSHDTQYF
cdr3_nt: TGTGCCAGCAGTTACGGGGACAGGAGTCATGATACGCAGTATTTT
j_call: TRBJ2-3
cdr3_length: 15
clone_size: .
v_call: TRBV6-5
d_call: TRBD1

cdr3_aa: CATARGTYQETQYF
cdr3_nt: TGTGCCACCGCACGAGGGACGTACCAAGAGACCCAGTACTTC
j_call: TRBJ2-5
cdr3_length: 14
clone_size: .
v_call: TRBV27
d_call: .

cdr3_aa: CASSLKGGRYNQPQHF
cdr3_nt: TGTGCCAGCAGTTTAAAAGGGGGGAGGTACAATCAGCCCCAGCATTTT
j_call: TRBJ1-5
cdr3_length: 16
clone_size: .
v_call: TRBV28
d_call: .

cdr3_aa: CASSLEGRGGGYGYTF
cdr3_nt: TGCGCCAGCAGCTTGGAGGGCAGGGGAGGAGGTTATGGCTACACCTTC
j_call: TRBJ1-2
cdr3_length: 16
clone_size: .
v_call: TRBV5-1
d_call: .

cdr3_aa: CASSYIGLLARKTQYF
cdr3_nt: TGTGCCAGCAGTTACATCGGATTACTCGCTCGAAAGACCCAGTACTTC
j_call: TRBJ2-5
cdr3_length: 16
clone_size: .
v_call: TRBV6-2/TRBV6-3
d_call: .

cdr3_aa: CAWSPSTDEQFF
cdr3_nt: TGTGCCTGGAGTCCTTCTACCGATGAGCAGTTCTTC
j_call: TRBJ2-1
cdr3_length: 12
clone_size: .
v_call: TRBV30
d_call: .

cdr3_aa: CSVDMESGKGHGRYF
cdr3_nt: TGCAGCGTTGATATGGAAAGTGGCAAGGGGCATGGTCGGTACTTC
j_call: TRBJ2-7
cdr3_length: 15
clone_size: few
v_call: TRBV29-1
d_call: .

cdr3_aa: CASSSDRVYGYTF
cdr3_nt: TGTGCCAGCAGCTCCGACAGAGTCTATGGCTACACCTTC
j_call: TRBJ1-2
cdr3_length: 13
clone_size: .
v_call: TRBV11-2
d_call: .

cdr3_aa: CASSSFSRDSGNTIYF
cdr3_nt: TGTGCCAGCAGTTCATTCTCGCGGGATTCTGGAAACACCATATATTTT
j_call: TRBJ1-3
cdr3_length: 16
clone_size: once
v_call: TRBV27
d_call: .

cdr3_aa: CASSPGVNQPQHF
cdr3_nt: TGTGCCAGCTCACCTGGAGTAAATCAGCCCCAGCATTTT
j_call: TRBJ1-5
cdr3_length: 13
clone_size: .
v_call: TRBV18
d_call: .

cdr3_aa: CASLSATNEKLFF
cdr3_nt: TGTGCCAGCTTATCCGCAACTAATGAAAAACTGTTTTTT
j_call: TRBJ1-4
cdr3_length: 13
clone_size: .
v_call: TRBV7-2
d_call: .

cdr3_aa: CASSLVGTGYDQPQHF
cdr3_nt: TGTGCCAGCAGCTTAGTTGGGACAGGGTACGATCAGCCCCAGCATTTT
j_call: TRBJ1-5
cdr3_length: 16
clone_size: .
v_call: TRBV7-2
d_call: TRBD1

cdr3_aa: CASTPFVEQYF
cdr3_nt: TGTGCCAGCACCCCGTTTGTCGAGCAGTACTTC
j_call: TRBJ2-7
cdr3_length: 11
clone_size: .
v_call: TRBV2
d_call: .

cdr3_aa: CASSMGGSEQFF
cdr3_nt: TGTGCCAGCAGCATGGGAGGTAGTGAGCAGTTCTTC
j_call: TRBJ2-1
cdr3_length: 12
clone_size: .
v_call: TRBV11-2
d_call: .